Given below is one T cell receptor beta chain in context. The antigen remains undetermined. The record originates from a study of T cells after yellow fever vaccination. About the study: Some fractions had low cell numbers, and these were prepared with SMART-Seq v4 Ultra Low Input.

By 5'RACE template switching, TCR cDNA was produced, with a universal primer site and UMIs added in the process. A single record per CDR3 protein comes from TCRdb applying MiXCR to the 5' RACE reads. The sample lists roughly 400,000 distinct CDR3 sequences, roughly a sixth occurring once. Whole-study findings and limits: In FACS-sorted repertoires, abundant clonotypes from the bulk population could appear as contaminants. Clonotypes appearing in both CD4 and CD8 compartments existed, and their share was small.

The CDR3 sequence is 16 residues long. The V gene end was trimmed by 7 bases and the J gene end by 1 base; junction bases not matched to a gene: 11. CDR1 and CDR2 from the germline V gene are SNHLY and FYNNEI. This specimen consisted of PBMCs, obtained before the yellow fever booster vaccination. This chain uses TRBV2 with TRBJ2-7; the match to TRBD2 covers 9 bases. The receptor's source is a man between 18 and 35 years old who received the YFV17D yellow fever vaccine. The CDR3: CASKAQRGELSYEQYF. The CDR3 DNA reads TGTGCCAGCAAGGCACAGCGGGGGGAACTATCCTACGAGCAGTACTTC.